These 16 T cell receptor beta chains were sequenced from one sample in a study of T-cell reconstitution after alpha-beta-depleted transplantation in children. A library of TCRbeta sequences, prepared with unique molecular identifiers, was generated. TCRdb reprocessed the PCR reads with MiXCR, giving one entry per CDR3 protein. This table holds approximately 200,000 distinct CDR3 sequences, just under 6.5% found once. The sequencing here drew on PBMCs, taken before TCRalphabeta/CD19-depleted stem cell transplant. Receptor source: a girl under three years old with combined immunodeficiency, due to receive a stem cell transplant.

The table lists this clonotype with a few counts. The chain links TRBV9 to TRBJ1-2; D is undetermined. V lost 4 bases and J 7 bases, leaving 8 bases between the germline ends. The CDR3 spans 11 residues. Germline V CDR1 and CDR2: SGDLS, YYNGEE. Here the CDR3 reads CASSSDVGYTF. As DNA, the CDR3 is TGTGCCAGCAGCAGTGACGTTGGCTACACCTTC.

This clonotype was picked up many times. The chain uses TRBV3-1 and TRBJ1-1; D gene unclear. The CDR3 consists of 13 residues. V was trimmed by 3 bases and J by 6 bases, leaving 11 bases between them. The germline gives CDR1 LGHDT, CDR2 YNNKEL (reference sequence). The CDR3 protein is CASSHGSYAEAFF. CDR3 bases: TGTGCCAGCAGCCATGGGTCCTACGCTGAAGCTTTCTTT.

This clonotype was counted ten times or more. The chain has TRBV5-6 and TRBJ2-3; 10 bases are shared with TRBD2. The CDR3 is made up of 18 amino acids. V gave up 2 bases and J gave up 5 bases; unmatched junction bases: 14. Germline CDR1 and CDR2: SGHDT and YYEEEE. CDR3 sequence: CASSFLAGATPSKDTQYF. The CDR3 nucleotides are TGTGCCAGCAGCTTTCTAGCGGGGGCCACCCCTTCCAAAGATACGCAGTATTTT.

This clonotype came up a few times. The gene calls are TRBV4-1 and TRBJ2-5, with D possibly TRBD2 on 6 matching bases. Germline CDR1 MGHRA, CDR2 YSYEKL. The ends were cut back, 0 bases at V and 5 bases at J, with 13 bases in the middle. The CDR3 consists of 15 residues. DNA for the CDR3: TGCGCCAGCAGCCAAGATCCCAGCGGGTCGGAGACCCAGTACTTC. Protein: CASSQDPSGSETQYF.

This clonotype occurred many times. The J gene is TRBJ2-1, the V gene TRBV4-3; tentatively, D is TRBD1 (5 bases). Deletions cut 4 bases from V and 4 bases from J, with 14 bases between. Per the germline V gene, CDR1 is LGHNA and CDR2 is YSLEER. The CDR3 is 15 residues long. This CDR3 reads CASSLYLDTYNEQFF. The CDR3 DNA follows: TGCGCCAGCAGCCTCTACCTGGACACTTACAATGAGCAGTTCTTC.

As for this clonotype: This may come from a read error, since a much larger clone is one base off. V gene TRBV29-1 combines with J gene TRBJ2-7; tentatively, D is TRBD2 (7 bases). Germline V gene data show CDR1 as SQVTM and CDR2 as ANQGSEA. The CDR3 sequence is 18 residues long. The CDR3 DNA reads TGCAGAGTTGAGGGGGGGAGTGGGCTAGCGGAGGCGTCCTACGAGCAGTACTTC. It encodes CRVEGGSGLAEASYEQYF.

Relative to its sample, this clonotype is medium-sized. The chain recombines TRBV12-3 or TRBV12-4 with TRBJ1-1; a possible D gene is TRBD1 (6 bases). V shed 3 bases and J shed 3 bases, with 11 bases lying between them. The CDR3 totals 14 residues. As DNA, the CDR3 is TGTGCCAGCAGTTTTGGGGGGGCTTACACTGAAGCTTTCTTT. It codes for CASSFGGAYTEAFF.

This clonotype was observed many times. This chain's CDR3 is CASSLWENTEAFF. CDR3 in DNA: TGTGCCAGCAGCTTATGGGAGAACACTGAAGCTTTCTTT. This chain links TRBV7-9 with TRBJ1-1; D gene unclear. Germline V CDR1 and CDR2: SEHNR, FQNEAQ (reference sequence). V gave up 2 bases and J gave up 1 base, with 5 bases separating them. This CDR3 is 13 amino acids long.

Only a few counts were recorded for this clonotype. The gene calls are TRBV7-2 and TRBJ2-6, with D perhaps assigned TRBD1 or TRBD2 (5 bases each). The V gene's germline CDR1 is SGHTA and CDR2 FQGNSA. The CDR3 spans 18 residues. Trimming cost V 3 bases and J 0 bases, with 15 bases left between them. DNA of the CDR3: TGTGCCAGCAGCTTCGGGGCCACCAGGCACTCTGGGGCCAACGTCCTGACTTTC. It encodes CASSFGATRHSGANVLTF.

The V gene is TRBV7-9, the J gene TRBJ1-2; no reliable D call. Germline V gives CDR1 SEHNR, CDR2 FQNEAQ (reference sequence). The CDR3 is 15 residues long. V lost 1 base and J lost 4, with 13 bases in between. CDR3 sequence reads: CASSLEKEFPYGYTF. The DNA of the CDR3 is TGTGCCAGCAGCTTAGAGAAGGAGTTCCCCTATGGCTACACCTTC. Together with reference TRBV7-9 and TRBJ1-2, the CDR3 gives the full variable domain: DTGVSQNPRHKITKRGQNVTFRCDPISEHNRLYWYRQTLGQGPEFLTYFQNEAQLEKSRLLSDRFSAERPKGSFSTLEIQRTEQGDSAMYLCASSLEKEFPYGYTFGSGTRLTVV.

The table lists this clonotype with many counts. The chain recombines TRBV6-2 or TRBV6-3 with TRBJ2-7; 8 bases are a match to TRBD1. The CDR3 covers 15 residues. The V and J ends lost 5 bases and 2 bases, in that order; junction bases with no gene match: 8. Germline CDR1 and CDR2: MNHEY and SVGEGT. CDR3 sequence reads: CASSGRDRIPYEQYF. Here the CDR3 DNA reads TGTGCCAGCAGTGGCCGGGACAGGATCCCCTACGAGCAGTACTTC.

This clonotype was seen at least ten times. The chain links TRBV6-2 or TRBV6-3 to TRBJ2-3; no firm D call. The V gene lost 2 bases and the J gene lost 0 bases, with 6 bases spanning the gap. Germline CDR1 is MNHEY and CDR2 is SVGEGT. This CDR3 region has 14 residues. The CDR3 DNA sequence: TGTGCCAGCAGTTACACGACTAGCACAGATACGCAGTATTTT. Its translation: CASSYTTSTDTQYF.

The chain is built from TRBV24-1 and TRBJ2-7; 9 bases are shared with TRBD1. CDR3 length: 14 residues. The germline V gene encodes CDR1 KGHDR and CDR2 SFDVKD. With 12 bases clipped from V and 1 base from J, the junction kept 9 bases outside the gene matches. The CDR3 DNA follows: TGTGCCCCGAGACGGGACAGGGCATCCTACGAGCAGTACTTC. Protein sequence: CAPRRDRASYEQYF.

The gene calls are TRBV7-3 and TRBJ2-5, with TRBD1 identical over 9 bases. CDR1 is SGHTA and CDR2 is FQGTGA in the germline V gene. The ends lost 2 bases at V and 1 base at J; junction bases unmatched: 11. The CDR3 contains 18 residues. CDR3: CASSLGAGTGIIQETQYF. CDR3 coding DNA: TGTGCCAGCAGCTTAGGGGCCGGGACAGGGATCATCCAAGAGACCCAGTACTTC.

This clonotype was observed at least ten times. J is TRBJ2-1 and V is TRBV28, with D tentatively TRBD1 or TRBD2 (5 bases each). CDR3 size: 16 residues. The V gene lost 4 bases and the J gene lost 5 bases, with 18 bases spanning the gap. Germline loops: CDR1 MDHEN, CDR2 SYDVKM. The CDR3 region has the DNA TGTGCCAGCAGTTCGGGACGAGGGGTCAACCACAATGAGCAGTTCTTC. Translated: CASSSGRGVNHNEQFF.

In this sample, this clonotype turned up many times. The J gene is TRBJ2-7, the V gene TRBV27, with TRBD2 matching 11 bases. This CDR3 has 14 amino acids. The trim removed 5 bases at V and 3 bases at J, leaving 3 bases unmatched. The germline V gene has CDR1 MNHEY and CDR2 SMNVEV (reference sequence). The CDR3 bases are TGTGCCAGCAGTGTAGCGGGAGGGTTCTACGAGCAGTACTTC. Translating it yields CASSVAGGFYEQYF.